This passage covers 7 T cell receptor beta chains from one sample sequenced in a study of beta chain features in type 1 diabetes. Expressed TCRB transcripts got sequenced, as all isolated RNA was reverse transcribed. The table came from immunoSEQ multiplex PCR; TCRdb's copy has only in-frame clones and leaves some out. The sample lists 350,000 or so clones, around 19% seen once, with 0.044% in the top ten. The sample consisted of naive CD4+ T cells from blood. Receptor source: a woman aged 18-35 years in good health.

In DNA, the CDR3 is TGCGCCAGCAGCTGGCAACGGACCCCTCAGGGCTACGAGCAGTACTTC. As protein: CASSWQRTPQGYEQYF. The rearrangement uses TRBV5-1 and TRBJ2-7; maybe TRBD1 (5 bases). Trimming removed 3 bases at V and 3 bases at J, with 19 bases between. The germline V gene encodes CDR1 SGHRS and CDR2 YFSETQ. The CDR3 has 16 residues.

This clone was seen more than once but under ten times. The rearrangement uses TRBV18 and TRBJ2-1, with D possibly matching TRBD2 (5 bases). The CDR3 sequence is 11 residues long. Germline values: CDR1 KGHSH, CDR2 LQKENI. V was pared by 1 base and J by 12 bases, with 7 bases between. The CDR3: CASSPREGQFF. DNA for the CDR3: TGTGCCAGCTCACCACGTGAGGGGCAGTTCTTC.

The chain carries TRBV21-1 and TRBJ2-3; the table assigns TRBD2, which was not confirmed against the DNA. TRBV21-1 is a pseudogene. This CDR3 has 17 residues. CDR3 residues: CASSKRRMAGGTDTQYF. CDR3 bases: TGTGCCAGCAGCAAACGACGTATGGCGGGGGGGACTGATACGCAGTATTTT.

DNA for the CDR3: TGTGCCAGCAGACCGAGCGGGGACGAGACCCAGTACTTC. Encoded protein: CASRPSGDETQYF. V usage is TRBV2 and J usage is TRBJ2-5; 7 bases align to TRBD2. The CDR3 extends over 13 amino acids. CDR1 and CDR2 (germline): SNHLY, FYNNEI. Unmatched junction bases numbered 6, after V lost 6 bases and J lost 5 bases.

The rearrangement uses TRBV27 and TRBJ2-7; D possibly corresponds to TRBD2 (6 bases). V lost 3 bases and J 3 bases, leaving 18 bases between the germline ends. The CDR3 sequence is 16 residues long. Germline CDR1 and CDR2: MNHEY and SMNVEV (reference sequence). DNA of the CDR3: TGTGCCAGCAGTTTCCCGGAGGGGTTGCACTACTACGAGCAGTACTTC. It specifies CASSFPEGLHYYEQYF.

This clone was seen only a few times. The same CDR3 can be traced to other DNA sequences in this sample. CDR3 residues: CASSPDRSYEQYF. The CDR3 coding sequence is TGTGCCAGCTCACCCGACAGGAGCTACGAGCAGTACTTC. The V and J genes are TRBV18 and TRBJ2-7; a weak D match, TRBD1 (6 bases). Per the germline V gene, CDR1 is KGHSH and CDR2 is LQKENI. The V end lost 3 bases, the J end lost 3 bases, and 9 bases lay between the germline ends. This CDR3 region has 13 residues.

This clone was found once. Other nucleotide sequences from this sample produce the same CDR3. The chain couples TRBV18 to TRBJ2-5, with D unclear. This CDR3 contains 12 residues. CDR1 is KGHSH and CDR2 is LQKENI in the germline V gene. Trimming left V 3 bases short and J 4 bases short, with 6 bases between. The CDR3 coding sequence is TGTGCCAGCTCACCGTCTCGAGAGACCCAGTACTTC. Its translation: CASSPSRETQYF. Full variable domain (missing parts from reference TRBV18 and TRBJ2-5): NAGVMQNPRHLVRRRGQEARLRCSPMKGHSHVYWYRQLPEEGLKFMVYLQKENIIDESGMPKERFSAEFPKEGPSILRIQQVVRGDSAAYFCASSPSRETQYFGPGTRLLVL.